This TCR beta chain derives from a study of blood T cells in healthy people across ages. Only a few counts were recorded for this clonotype. Between the trimmed V and J ends, which lost 4 bases and 0 bases, there was a span of 14 bases. There are 15 residues in the CDR3. CDR1 SGDLS and CDR2 YYNGEE come from the germline V gene. A second about 7 to 11 cycle PCR used barcoded and J-beta primers. TCRdb re-derived calls from the 5' RACE reads in MiXCR, one entry per CDR3 protein. This sample has about 1.7 million distinct CDR3 sequences, with roughly 27% found just once. Sequencing used blood. This receptor was taken from a woman aged 25 to 39 in good health. This chain joins TRBV9 and TRBJ2-7; the D call may be TRBD1 or TRBD2 (7 bases each). CDR3 loop: CASSPAGDSSYEQYF. Written as DNA, the CDR3 is TGTGCCAGCAGCCCGGCGGGGGACAGCTCCTACGAGCAGTACTTC.